What follows are 25 T cell receptor beta chains derived from one specimen sequenced in a study of graft-versus-host responses after intestinal transplantation. Which antigens these TCRs recognize remains unknown. Repertoires were generated with immunoSEQ multiplex PCR, while TCRdb's copy carries only in-frame clones and drops some. Among over 70,000 clones listed, about 94% were seen once. This material consisted of unstimulated CD8+ T cells sorted from spleen or lymph node cells, taken before intestinal transplant. The receptors originated from a human donor who received an intestinal transplant.

The V and J genes are TRBV5-1 and TRBJ2-1, with 7 bases that match TRBD2. V dropped 0 bases and J dropped 3; count of bases not matched to a gene: 6. Germline V gene sequence: CDR1 SGHRS, CDR2 YFSETQ. This CDR3 spans 16 amino acids. The CDR3 DNA follows: TGCGCCAGCAGCTTGGGTGGACTAGTGCACTACAATGAGCAGTTCTTC. Its protein is CASSLGGLVHYNEQFF.

This chain connects TRBV4-1 to TRBJ2-1; TRBD2 might be the D (5 bases). The CDR3 spans 13 residues. Germline lookup yields CDR1 MGHRA and CDR2 YSYEKL. Trimming removed 3 bases at V and 9 bases at J, with 12 bases between. The CDR3 sequence: CASSHPRGSEQFF. CDR3 sequence (DNA): TGCGCCAGCAGCCACCCCCGAGGGAGTGAGCAGTTCTTC.

This rearrangement joins TRBV5-1 to TRBJ2-3; 10 bases match TRBD1. Germline CDR1 SGHRS, CDR2 YFSETQ. V shed 1 base, J shed 5 bases, and the junction held 10 bases outside the gene matches. CDR3 length: 17 residues. For the CDR3, the DNA is TGCGCCAGCAGCTTGACACAGGACAGGGGGTTTGGAGATACGCAGTATTTT. This gives the protein CASSLTQDRGFGDTQYF.

This clone appeared a single time. The CDR3 loop reads CASSRLAGSYNEQFF. The CDR3 nucleotides read TGTGCCAGCAGCCGACTAGCGGGCTCCTACAATGAGCAGTTCTTC. The chain recombines TRBV7-9 with TRBJ2-1; TRBD2 matches 10 bases. This CDR3 is built from 15 residues. Looked up from germline, CDR1 is SEHNR and CDR2 is FQNEAQ (reference sequence). V lost 5 bases and J lost 0; bases outside the gene matches: 1.

The V gene is TRBV27, the J gene TRBJ2-2, with TRBD2 identical over 11 bases. Germline lookup yields CDR1 MNHEY and CDR2 SMNVEV (reference sequence). Unmatched junction bases numbered 14, after V lost 3 bases and J lost 5 bases. The CDR3 is 19 residues long. CDR3 residues: CASSFLSSLAGGETGELFF. The CDR3 nucleotides read TGTGCCAGCAGTTTCTTATCCAGTTTAGCGGGAGGGGAAACCGGGGAGCTGTTTTTT.

The V gene is TRBV7-6, the J gene TRBJ1-1; TRBD1 might be the D (5 bases). Trimming took off 4 bases at V and 5 bases at J, with 20 bases between the two ends. CDR3 length equals 16 residues. CDR1 is SGHVS and CDR2 is FNYEAQ in the germline V gene. The CDR3 sequence is CASSWGPGARRTEAFF. The CDR3 DNA sequence: TGTGCCAGCAGCTGGGGACCCGGGGCCCGGAGAACTGAAGCTTTCTTT.

V usage is TRBV27 and J usage is TRBJ1-2, with 7 bases matching TRBD1. CDR1 and CDR2 from the germline V gene are MNHEY and SMNVEV (reference sequence). The CDR3 is 14 residues long. J lost 5 bases, V lost 4 bases, and 7 bases had no gene match. This CDR3 reads CASSSRQGLYGYTF. CDR3 bases: TGTGCCAGCAGTTCCCGACAGGGCCTTTATGGCTACACCTTC.

The genes are TRBV28 and TRBJ2-3, with 8 bases fitting TRBD2. Germline V gives CDR1 MDHEN, CDR2 SYDVKM. This CDR3 region has 15 residues. The junction had 2 bases not matched to a gene; V was cut back by 2 bases and J by 1 base. CDR3 sequence: CASSLQRERTDTQYF. CDR3 DNA: TGTGCCAGCAGTTTACAGCGGGAGCGCACAGATACGCAGTATTTT. The whole variable domain, filled in from reference TRBV28 and TRBJ2-3, reads DVKVTQSSRYLVKRTGEKVFLECVQDMDHENMFWYRQDPGLGLRLIYFSYDVKMKEKGDIPEGYSVSREKKERFSLILESASTNQTSMYLCASSLQRERTDTQYFGPGTRLTVL.

The J gene is TRBJ1-5, the V gene TRBV28; 7 bases line up with TRBD1. V was pared by 4 bases and J by 5 bases, with 8 bases of the junction left unmatched. Germline CDR1 and CDR2: MDHEN and SYDVKM. This CDR3 is built from 15 residues. This CDR3 is CASSSDRDEYQPQHF. CDR3 coding DNA: TGTGCCAGCAGTTCCGACAGGGATGAGTATCAGCCCCAGCATTTT. The whole variable domain, filled in from reference TRBV28 and TRBJ1-5, reads DVKVTQSSRYLVKRTGEKVFLECVQDMDHENMFWYRQDPGLGLRLIYFSYDVKMKEKGDIPEGYSVSREKKERFSLILESASTNQTSMYLCASSSDRDEYQPQHFGDGTRLSIL.

The chain recombines TRBV28 with TRBJ2-5; 10 positions match TRBD2. The CDR3 extends over 15 amino acids. Trimming cost V 3 bases and J 3 bases; bases outside gene matches: 4. Germline V gives CDR1 MDHEN, CDR2 SYDVKM. CDR3 sequence reads: CASSFGLAGEETQYF. CDR3 nucleotides: TGTGCCAGCAGTTTTGGGCTAGCGGGGGAAGAGACCCAGTACTTC.

V usage is TRBV2 and J usage is TRBJ1-3, with TRBD1 as a possible D gene (5 bases). CDR1 is SNHLY and CDR2 is FYNNEI in the germline V gene. The CDR3 runs 15 residues. Trimming left V 1 base short and J 4 bases short, with 11 bases between. This CDR3 is CASSEDGTRGNTIYF. In DNA, the CDR3 is TGTGCCAGCAGTGAAGATGGGACGCGGGGAAACACCATATATTTT.

V gene TRBV7-9 combines with J gene TRBJ2-1, with 13 bases fitting TRBD2. The junction had 3 bases not matched to a gene; V was cut back by 3 bases and J by 4 bases. The germline V gene encodes CDR1 SEHNR and CDR2 FQNEAQ (reference sequence). This CDR3 has 16 residues. The DNA of the CDR3 is TGTGCCAGCAGCTTCTCGGGACTAGCGGGGTACAATGAGCAGTTCTTC. It specifies CASSFSGLAGYNEQFF.

The chain uses TRBV5-1 and TRBJ1-2, with 8 bases lining up with TRBD1. The CDR3 contains 14 residues. Germline values: CDR1 SGHRS, CDR2 YFSETQ. Trimming removed 2 bases from V and 4 bases from J; junction bases left unmatched: 4. CDR3 DNA sequence: TGCGCCAGCAGCTTCAGGACAGGGCTCTATGGCTACACCTTC. Encoded protein: CASSFRTGLYGYTF. The complete variable domain, with remaining parts taken from reference TRBV5-1 and TRBJ1-2, reads KAGVTQTPRYLIKTRGQQVTLSCSPISGHRSVSWYQQTPGQGLQFLFEYFSETQRNKGNFPGRFSGRQFSNSRSEMNVSTLELGDSALYLCASSFRTGLYGYTFGSGTRLTVV.

This chain joins TRBV5-6 and TRBJ2-1; tentative D call: TRBD1 (7 bases). The CDR3 is 17 residues long. Germline-derived CDR1 and CDR2 are SGHDT and YYEEEE. Trimming took off 7 bases at V and 0 bases at J, with 20 bases between the two ends. Here the CDR3 reads CASGLTTGTLSYNEQFF. The DNA of the CDR3 is TGTGCCAGCGGCCTAACGACAGGGACTCTCTCCTACAATGAGCAGTTCTTC.

This clone came up a few times. The chain links TRBV4-1 to TRBJ2-3; the match to TRBD2 covers 7 bases. Per the germline V gene, CDR1 is MGHRA and CDR2 is YSYEKL. After removal of 7 bases from V and 1 base from J, the junction contained 5 bases not matched to a gene. There are 14 residues in the CDR3. CDR3 bases: TGCGCCAGCACGGCGGGAGTAGGCACAGATACGCAGTATTTT. Translating gives CASTAGVGTDTQYF.

This sequence joins TRBV18 and TRBJ1-1; D uncertain. V lost 3 bases and J lost 10, with 21 bases in between. The CDR3 length is 15 residues. CDR1 is KGHSH, CDR2 LQKENI, per germline. CDR3: CASSPVARSNLGAFF. The CDR3 DNA sequence: TGTGCCAGCTCACCCGTAGCCAGAAGCAACCTAGGAGCTTTCTTT. The full variable domain, its missing parts supplied by reference TRBV18 and TRBJ1-1, is NAGVMQNPRHLVRRRGQEARLRCSPMKGHSHVYWYRQLPEEGLKFMVYLQKENIIDESGMPKERFSAEFPKEGPSILRIQQVVRGDSAAYFCASSPVARSNLGAFFGQGTRLTVV.

V gene TRBV6-5 combines with J gene TRBJ2-1; no clear D gene. The CDR3 extends over 14 amino acids. The ends were cut back, 0 bases at V and 5 bases at J, with 8 bases in the middle. Germline values: CDR1 MNHEY, CDR2 SVGAGI. CDR3 in amino acids: CASSYSAGHNEQFF. In DNA, the CDR3 is TGTGCCAGCAGTTACTCAGCAGGCCACAATGAGCAGTTCTTC.

The V call is TRBV29-1, the J call TRBJ2-5; D not resolved. Germline values: CDR1 SQVTM, CDR2 ANQGSEA. The CDR3 runs 15 residues. V lost 4 bases to trimming and J lost 5 bases, with 20 bases between them. Here the CDR3 DNA reads TGCAGCGTTGTTGTGGTGAAGGGCAGTGGGGAGACCCAGTACTTC. Protein product: CSVVVVKGSGETQYF.

The V and J genes are TRBV15 and TRBJ2-7; 9 bases match TRBD1. Per the germline V gene, CDR1 is LNHNV and CDR2 is YYDKDF (reference sequence). J lost 1 base, V lost 0 bases, and 7 bases had no gene match. CDR3 size: 17 residues. In DNA form, the CDR3 reads TGTGCCACCAGCAGAGATTTGGGGACAGGGAGATCCTACGAGCAGTACTTC. Translated, it gives CATSRDLGTGRSYEQYF.

The chain uses TRBV19 and TRBJ2-1; 11 nucleotides match TRBD1. The V gene end was trimmed by 6 bases and the J gene end by 7 bases; junction bases not matched to a gene: 8. Germline V CDR1 and CDR2: LNHDA, SQIVND (reference sequence). The CDR3 length is 15 residues. As DNA, the CDR3 is TGTGCCAGTAGCCCGGACAGGGGGCTTTGGAATGAGCAGTTCTTC. Translated, it gives CASSPDRGLWNEQFF.

The chain joins TRBV10-2 to TRBJ2-6, with 7 bases that match TRBD1. CDR1 is WSHSY, CDR2 SAAADI, per germline. V was clipped by 6 bases and J by 2 bases; unmatched bases: 13. There are 18 residues in the CDR3. CDR3 region: CASSRLNTGEAGANVLTF. As DNA, the CDR3 is TGCGCCAGCAGCCGGTTAAACACAGGGGAAGCTGGGGCCAACGTCCTGACTTTC.

The CDR3 region has the DNA TGTGCCACCAGCAAGACAGGGGCAGATACGCAGTATTTT. Its protein product is CATSKTGADTQYF. The chain carries TRBV15 and TRBJ2-3; 8 positions match TRBD1. The V gene end was trimmed by 4 bases and the J gene end by 4 bases; junction bases not matched to a gene: 1. The V gene's germline CDR1 is LNHNV and CDR2 YYDKDF (reference sequence). The CDR3 is 13 residues long.

This chain uses TRBV27 with TRBJ2-7; 7 bases line up with TRBD1. The V gene's germline CDR1 is MNHEY and CDR2 SMNVEV (reference sequence). V lost 0 bases, J lost 2 bases, and 1 base stayed unmatched. The CDR3 is 14 amino acids. The CDR3 nucleotides read TGTGCCAGCAGTTTATCCCAGGGGGCCTACGAGCAGTACTTC. Protein sequence: CASSLSQGAYEQYF.

The V gene is TRBV18, the J gene TRBJ1-1; D possibly corresponds to TRBD1 (5 bases). Trimming pared 0 bases from V and 4 bases from J, leaving 12 bases between. Per the germline V gene, CDR1 is KGHSH and CDR2 is LQKENI. The CDR3 is made up of 15 amino acids. The CDR3 nucleotides are TGTGCCAGCTCACCACCGGCAGGGATAGGCACTGAAGCTTTCTTT. Encoded protein: CASSPPAGIGTEAFF.

V gene TRBV7-6 combines with J gene TRBJ2-1; D not certain. The germline gives CDR1 SGHVS, CDR2 FNYEAQ. The CDR3 length is 17 residues. With 1 base removed from V and 3 bases from J, the gap between germline ends came to 16 bases. As DNA, the CDR3 is TGTGCCAGCAGCTTAGTACACGACTCGAGGTTCTACAATGAGCAGTTCTTC. Translated, it gives CASSLVHDSRFYNEQFF.